This T cell receptor beta chain was observed in a study of OX40 agonist ivuxolimab in advanced cancers. At the level of the study: Three individuals attained partial responses, comprising one hepatocellular carcinoma case and two cutaneous melanoma cases.

This CDR3 has 16 residues. CDR1 and CDR2 from the germline V gene are LNHDA and SQIVND (reference sequence). V was pared by 6 bases and J by 2 bases, with 5 bases of the junction left unmatched. Libraries were prepared by immunoSEQ multiplex PCR; TCRdb keeps only in-frame clonotypes and omits some of them. The sample lists about 64,000 clones; more than 85% were seen once. This clone appeared a single time. Autoimmune disease history or systemic immunosuppression was exclusionary. Here the sequenced sample was CD4+ or CD8+ T cells sorted from blood, taken in a trial of the OX40 agonist ivuxolimab. This receptor was identified in an adult with an advanced solid tumor such as melanoma, head and neck, liver or kidney cancer. The chain is built from TRBV19 and TRBJ2-3, with TRBD2 matching 13 bases. The CDR3 nucleotides are TGTGCCAGTAGGAAGGGACTAGCGGGAAACACAGATACGCAGTATTTT. Its protein is CASRKGLAGNTDTQYF.